These T cell receptor beta chains were read from a single sample in a study of blood T cell repertoires in COVID-19. The data were produced by immunoSEQ multiplex PCR, yet TCRdb's version contains in-frame clones alone and is incomplete. The sample yields hundreds of thousands of clones, roughly 85% seen once. The sequenced sample consisted of PBMCs or T cells enriched from blood (not recorded which). These receptors were collected from a woman in her twenties or thirties who had been exposed to COVID-19. Each CDR3 is given with its conserved first and last residue. The D gene is left open where the match is weak. For some rows the clone size is stated as once, few or many, or as a class when expanded; others skip it.

clone_size cdr3_length j_call d_call v_call cdr3_nt cdr3_aa
- 10 TRBJ1-6 - TRBV10-1 TGCGCCAACCGAGGGTCACCCCTCCACTTT CANRGSPLHF
- 14 TRBJ2-4 TRBD1 TRBV19 TGTGCCAGTAGTACGGGACAGGGTGGGAACATTCAGTACTTC CASSTGQGGNIQYF
- 15 TRBJ2-7 TRBD1 TRBV7-9 TGTGCCAGCAGCTTAGCGCGAGGGGGCGGAGGCGAGCAGTACTTC CASSLARGGGGEQYF
once 15 TRBJ2-5 TRBD2 TRBV9 TGTGCCAGCAGCACTAGCGTATCGAGGGAAGAGACCCAGTACTTC CASSTSVSREETQYF
- 13 TRBJ2-2 - TRBV10-3 TGTGCCATCAGTGGACAGAACACCGGGGAGCTGTTTTTT CAISGQNTGELFF
- 13 TRBJ2-2 - TRBV15 TGTGCCACCGGTGCAGGGAACACCGGGGAGCTGTTTTTT CATGAGNTGELFF
- 15 TRBJ1-2 - TRBV6-5 TGTGCCAGCAGCCGTTCCTCAGGGGCCGGCTATGGCTACACCTTC CASSRSSGAGYGYTF
- 11 TRBJ2-5 - TRBV28 TGTGCCAGCAGTTTATCGGAGACCCAGTACTTC CASSLSETQYF
- 17 TRBJ2-2 - TRBV15 TGTGCCACCAGCAGAGATATAGGCGGGACGAACACCGGGGAGCTGTTTTTT CATSRDIGGTNTGELFF
- 14 TRBJ1-2 - TRBV15 TGTGCCACCAGCAGAGACAGGGGTTTCTATGGCTACACCTTC CATSRDRGFYGYTF
- 12 TRBJ1-2 - TRBV10-1 TGCGCCAGCAGTGACGGGGGAAGAGGCTACACCTTC CASSDGGRGYTF
- 13 TRBJ2-5 TRBD1 TRBV14 TGTGCCAGCAGCCAGAACAGGGGAGAGACCCAGTACTTC CASSQNRGETQYF
- 14 TRBJ2-7 TRBD1 TRBV30 TGTGCCTGGACCCCGGGACAGGGGGCCTACGAGCAGTACTTC CAWTPGQGAYEQYF
- 13 TRBJ1-2 TRBD1 TRBV12-3/TRBV12-4 TGTGCCAGCAGTCTCCGACAGGGCTCTGTCTACACCTTC CASSLRQGSVYTF
- 13 TRBJ1-4 - TRBV7-9 TGTGCCAGCAGCTTAAACCAGGGAAAAAAACTGTTTTTT CASSLNQGKKLFF
- 13 TRBJ2-7 - TRBV7-2 TGTGCCAGCAGCTTAAGTCAGATGTACGAGCAGTACTTC CASSLSQMYEQYF
- 17 TRBJ1-1 - TRBV15 TGTGCCACCAGCAGAGGCGGGACGGTGGGGGGTACAACTGAAGCTTTCTTT CATSRGGTVGGTTEAFF
- 13 TRBJ1-2 TRBD1 TRBV19 TGTGCCAGTACCGGGACAGCTAACTATGGCTACACCTTC CASTGTANYGYTF
- 16 TRBJ2-1 TRBD2 TRBV28 TGTGCCAGCCTACCCGCTAGCGGGACCTATTACAATGAGCAGTTCTTC CASLPASGTYYNEQFF
- 14 TRBJ1-2 TRBD1 TRBV24-1 TGTGCCACCAGTGATTGGACAGGGCGCTATGGCTACACCTTC CATSDWTGRYGYTF
few 13 TRBJ1-2 TRBD1 TRBV12-3/TRBV12-4 TGTGCCAGCAGTTTTCAGGGGGCCTATGGCTACACCTTC CASSFQGAYGYTF
- 12 TRBJ1-5 - TRBV25-1 TGTGCCAGCAGTGCGGGTAGTCAGCCCCAGCATTTT CASSAGSQPQHF
- 11 TRBJ2-7 - TRBV6-5 TGTGCCAGCAGTTCTCTCTACGAGCAGTACTTC CASSSLYEQYF
- 16 TRBJ2-4 TRBD1 TRBV23-1 TGCGCCAGCAGTGTAGACAGGGTCGGGGCCAAAAACATTCAGTACTTC CASSVDRVGAKNIQYF
- 15 TRBJ1-6 TRBD1 TRBV5-1 TGCGCCAGCAGCTTCCGGGACAGAAATAATTCACCCCTCCACTTT CASSFRDRNNSPLHF
- 15 TRBJ2-3 - TRBV6-4 TGTGCCAGCAGTGACTCTCCAGGGAACACAGATACGCAGTATTTT CASSDSPGNTDTQYF
many 14 TRBJ2-7 - TRBV3-1/TRBV3-2 TGTGCCAGCAGCCAAGCATTTGAGGCCTACGAGCAGTACTTC CASSQAFEAYEQYF
- 16 TRBJ2-1 TRBD1 TRBV5-1 TGCGCCAGCAGACCTACCGGGACAGGGGGCGTGGATGAGCAGTTCTTC CASRPTGTGGVDEQFF
- 16 TRBJ2-2 TRBD2 TRBV10-3 TGTGCCACCAGGCAGAGGGCGGGAGTTTTCGGCGGGGAGCTGTTTTTT CATRQRAGVFGGELFF
- 13 TRBJ2-2 TRBD2 TRBV6-5 TGTGCCAGCCGCAGCGGGGCCCCCGGGGAGCTGTTTTTT CASRSGAPGELFF
- 15 TRBJ1-1 - TRBV7-9 TGTGCCAGCAGCTTCCCCACAGGGAGGGACACTGAAGCTTTCTTT CASSFPTGRDTEAFF
- 15 TRBJ2-1 TRBD1 TRBV7-9 TGTGCCAGCAGTTCTGGGGACAGGGACTACAATGAGCAGTTCTTC CASSSGDRDYNEQFF
- 16 TRBJ2-1 TRBD2 TRBV4-1 TGCGCCAGCAGTCTCCGACTAGCGGGAGGGCCCAATGAGCAGTTCTTC CASSLRLAGGPNEQFF
few 14 TRBJ2-7 TRBD1 TRBV6-6 TGTGCCAGCACCAACGAGGGGGCCGGGTACGAGCAGTACTTC CASTNEGAGYEQYF
- 14 TRBJ1-6 - TRBV30 TGTGCCCTCGGGGAACTCTCCTATAATTCACCCCTCCACTTT CALGELSYNSPLHF
- 12 TRBJ2-7 - TRBV30 TGTGCCTGGACCCAGGGATCCTACGAGCAGTACTTC CAWTQGSYEQYF
once 16 TRBJ2-3 TRBD1 TRBV7-9 TGTGCCAGCAGCTTAAAGAGGGACAGGGGGACAGATACGCAGTATTTT CASSLKRDRGTDTQYF